One and the same sample provided the 27 T cell receptor beta chains below, sequenced in a study of T cells in women clearing cervical HPV infection. Clones were read by immunoSEQ multiplex PCR, and TCRdb kept only the in-frame ones, dropping some. The listing records roughly 30,000 clones. The sample comprised blood buffy coat. The receptors were sampled from a woman between 18 and 70 years old with a cervical HPV16 infection that either progressed to CIN3+ or cleared (not recorded which).

As regards this clone: Coverage ceases 3 residues before the CDR3 finishes, and the germline J gene fills in the end. The rearrangement links TRBV30 to TRBJ1-5; D ambiguous. Trimming pared 2 bases from V and 4 bases from J, leaving 6 bases between. From germline, CDR1 is GTSNPN and CDR2 SVGIG (reference sequence). The CDR3 covers 12 residues. CDR3: CAWSITNQPQHF. The part of the CDR3 DNA that was read is TGTGCCTGGAGTATCACTAATCAGCCC.

The covered CDR3 bases are TGCAGTGCTAGGATACCAGGGGAAGCCTACGAG. Translating it yields CSARIPGEAYE. The full CDR3 protein is CSARIPGEAYEQYF. V usage is TRBV20-1 and J usage is TRBJ2-7, with a weak D call TRBD1 (6 bases). The CDR3 is cut off 3 residues early in the read; its end comes from the germline J gene. Germline CDR1 reads DFQATT; CDR2 reads SNEGSKA (reference sequence). V shed 3 bases and J shed 2 bases, with 14 bases lying between them. This CDR3 has 14 residues.

With respect to this clone: Read data end 3 residues before the CDR3 end; the end is taken from the germline J gene. The J gene is TRBJ2-7, the V gene TRBV6-1; a weak D match, TRBD1 (6 bases). CDR3 length: 13 amino acids. CDR1 is MNHNS, CDR2 SASEGT, per germline. V lost 4 bases to trimming and J lost 6 bases, with 13 bases between them. The part of the CDR3 DNA that was read is TGTGCCAGCAGTGTAACAGGGATGAGCGAG. Protein product: CASSVTGMSE. The whole CDR3 sequence is CASSVTGMSEQYF.

As to this clone: The read halts 3 residues ahead of the CDR3 end, with the missing end drawn from the germline J gene. The rearrangement links TRBV28 to TRBJ1-3; the D is unclear. This CDR3 has 14 residues. The V end was cut by 6 bases, the J end by 0 bases, with 9 bases between. CDR1 MDHEN and CDR2 SYDVKM come from the germline V gene. The CDR3: CASRSRGSGNTIYF. CDR3 DNA (partial): TGTGCCAGCAGATCAAGAGGCTCTGGAAACACC. The entire variable domain, with the rest obtained from reference TRBV28 and TRBJ1-3, is as follows: DVKVTQSSRYLVKRTGEKVFLECVQDMDHENMFWYRQDPGLGLRLIYFSYDVKMKEKGDIPEGYSVSREKKERFSLILESASTNQTSMYLCASRSRGSGNTIYFGEGSWLTVV.

As concerns this clone: The DNA ends 3 residues before the CDR3 does, and the rest of the CDR3 is filled in from the germline J gene. V usage is TRBV20-1 and J usage is TRBJ2-7, with D possibly being TRBD1 (6 bases). The CDR3 has 14 amino acids. Germline loops: CDR1 DFQATT, CDR2 SNEGSKA (reference sequence). V dropped 3 bases and J dropped 5 bases, with 17 bases sitting between them. The CDR3 DNA, read in part, is TGCAGTGCTAGCGGTGGGGGCAGCACCCACGAG. Translation gives CSASGGGSTHE. The whole CDR3 region reads CSASGGGSTHEQYF.

Concerning this clone itself: The read falls 3 residues short of the CDR3 end, and the missing part is taken from the germline J gene. V is TRBV18 and J is TRBJ1-3, with D unclear. The ends were cut back, 0 bases at V and 4 bases at J, with 7 bases in the middle. Germline CDR1 is KGHSH and CDR2 is LQKENI. The CDR3 length is 14 residues. The covered CDR3 bases are TGTGCCAGCTCACCACCGGGCCTAGGAAACACC. Its translation is CASSPPGLGNT. The CDR3 reads in full as CASSPPGLGNTIYF. The full variable domain, in which reference TRBV18 and TRBJ1-3 provide the parts outside the CDR3, is NAGVMQNPRHLVRRRGQEARLRCSPMKGHSHVYWYRQLPEEGLKFMVYLQKENIIDESGMPKERFSAEFPKEGPSILRIQQVVRGDSAAYFCASSPPGLGNTIYFGEGSWLTVV.

In the case of this clone: The read comes to an end 3 residues before the CDR3 does, leaving the germline J gene to fill in the end. The chain uses TRBV20-1 and TRBJ2-3, with D perhaps matching TRBD2 (7 bases). From germline, CDR1 is DFQATT and CDR2 SNEGSKA (reference sequence). The CDR3 runs 15 residues. Trimming left V 6 bases short and J 0 bases short, with 16 bases between. CDR3: CSAGEGTSSTDTQYF. The CDR3 DNA, read in part, is TGCAGTGCCGGGGAGGGGACATCTAGCACAGATACG.

In regard to this clone: The CDR3 end falls 3 residues outside the read, so it is completed with the germline J gene. The chain links TRBV6-2 or TRBV6-3 to TRBJ1-6; 8 bases fit TRBD1. This CDR3 has 16 amino acids. Germline-derived CDR1 and CDR2 are MNHEY and SVGEGT. V shed 5 bases, J shed 4 bases, and the junction held 7 bases outside the gene matches. The covered CDR3 bases are TGTGCCAGCAGTCCAGGGACAGGAATATATAATTCACCC. Encoded protein: CASSPGTGIYNSP. The whole CDR3 is CASSPGTGIYNSPLHF.

In regard to this clone: Read sequence stops 3 residues before the CDR3 end, and the germline J gene provides the missing end. The rearrangement uses TRBV6-4 and TRBJ1-6; TRBD1 is a possible D gene (5 bases). CDR3 size: 14 residues. The germline V and J ends were trimmed by 3 bases and 9 bases, with 12 bases remaining between them. The germline gives CDR1 MRHNA, CDR2 SNTAGT. The CDR3 DNA, read in part, is TGTGCCAGCAGTGAAGAGGCCGGGGGTTCACCC. Its protein product is CASSEEAGGSP. The whole CDR3 protein reads CASSEEAGGSPLHF.

As concerns this clone: The read falls 3 residues short of the CDR3 end, and the missing part is taken from the germline J gene. The chain couples TRBV29-1 to TRBJ2-1; a possible D gene is TRBD2 (5 bases). There are 19 residues in the CDR3. The V end lost 1 base, the J end lost 8 bases, and 30 bases lay between the germline ends. Germline loops: CDR1 SQVTM, CDR2 ANQGSEA. CDR3 protein: CSVEADLESSIKGVDEQFF. Partial CDR3 DNA: TGCAGCGTTGAAGCGGATTTGGAGTCTAGCATTAAGGGCGTGGATGAG.

On this clone: The read comes to an end 3 residues before the CDR3 does, leaving the germline J gene to fill in the end. V and J are TRBV2 and TRBJ2-1; D gene ambiguous. Trimming shortened V by 7 bases and J by 7 bases, and 14 bases separated the two germline ends. The CDR3 has 13 amino acids. CDR1 SNHLY and CDR2 FYNNEI come from the germline V gene. The CDR3: CASTSQFSNEQFF. CDR3 DNA (partial): TGTGCCAGCACCTCTCAGTTCAGTAATGAG.

A note on this clone: The read terminates 3 residues ahead of where the CDR3 ends, so the germline J gene completes it. J is TRBJ2-3 and V is TRBV30, with unresolved D. The CDR3 is 12 residues long. CDR1 and CDR2 from the germline V gene are GTSNPN and SVGIG (reference sequence). CDR3 bases read: TGTGCCTGGAGTATCACTAATCAGCCG. This gives the protein CAWSITNQP. The CDR3, in full, reads CAWSITNQPQYF. The full variable domain, completed using reference TRBV30 and TRBJ2-3, is SQTIHQWPATLVQPVGSPLSLECTVEGTSNPNLYWYRQAAGRGLQLLFYSVGIGQISSEVPQNLSASRPQDRQFILSSKKLLLSDSGFYLCAWSITNQPQYFGPGTRLTVL.

A note on this clone: One junction end disagrees with the germline gene, perhaps due to a read error. Sequencing ends 3 residues short of the CDR3 end; the germline J gene provides the rest. The chain joins TRBV7-7 to TRBJ2-2; no definite D call. The CDR3 spans 14 residues. CDR1 is SSHAT, CDR2 FNYEAQ, per germline (reference sequence). The CDR3 region is CASSLSHPTGELFF. The covered CDR3 bases are TGTGCTAGCAGCTTAAGCCACCCGACCGGGGAG.

CDR3 sequence: CASSRTGTGDFETQYF. The sequenced CDR3 bases are TGCGCCAGCAGCAGAACAGGGACAGGGGATTTTGAGACC. This chain links TRBV5-1 with TRBJ2-5, with 10 bases matching TRBD1. The read ends 3 residues early relative to the CDR3; the germline J gene fills the gap. The CDR3 has 16 residues. The germline V gene has CDR1 SGHRS and CDR2 YFSETQ. V lost 4 bases and J lost 5; bases outside the gene matches: 11.

A remark on this clone: Read data end 3 residues before the CDR3 end; the end is taken from the germline J gene. The V and J genes are TRBV10-3 and TRBJ2-7, with D possibly matching TRBD2 (5 bases). CDR1 is ENHRY, CDR2 SYGVKD, per germline. V was shortened by 7 bases and J by 5 bases, with 15 bases between the two germline ends. This CDR3 spans 13 amino acids. CDR3 region: CAIMPEKADEQYF. CDR3 DNA, as far as it was read: TGTGCCATCATGCCGGAGAAAGCGGACGAG.

Turning to this clone: The DNA ends 3 residues before the CDR3 does, and the rest of the CDR3 is filled in from the germline J gene. V and J are TRBV29-1 and TRBJ2-7; the match to TRBD1 covers 8 bases. With 7 bases clipped from V and 2 bases from J, the junction kept 4 bases outside the gene matches. The CDR3 has 12 residues. Germline lookup yields CDR1 SQVTM and CDR2 ANQGSEA. The covered CDR3 bases are TGCAGCGCCAGGACAGGGACCTACGAG. Its protein is CSARTGTYE. The complete CDR3 sequence is CSARTGTYEQYF.

Of note for this clone: The CDR3 end falls 3 residues outside the read, so it is completed with the germline J gene. This rearrangement joins TRBV20-1 to TRBJ2-7; TRBD2 agrees at 9 bases. This CDR3 spans 14 amino acids. The trim removed 4 bases at V and 2 bases at J, leaving 6 bases unmatched. From germline, CDR1 is DFQATT and CDR2 SNEGSKA (reference sequence). CDR3 DNA (partial): TGCAGTGCTAACTCGGGACTAGCCCCCTACGAG. This sequence encodes CSANSGLAPYE. The whole CDR3 sequence is CSANSGLAPYEQYF.

On this clone itself: Read sequence stops 3 residues before the CDR3 end, and the germline J gene provides the missing end. V and J are TRBV6-1 and TRBJ2-1; a weak D match, TRBD2 (6 bases). V was cut by 3 bases and J by 5 bases, with 11 bases left in between. From germline, CDR1 is MNHNS and CDR2 SASEGT. The CDR3 is 14 residues long. CDR3 region: CASSDRDWDNEQFF. CDR3 bases read: TGTGCCAGCAGTGACCGGGACTGGGACAATGAG.

About this clone: The CDR3 goes on 3 residues after the read ends, and that part is filled in from the germline J gene. This chain joins TRBV6-1 and TRBJ1-4; no reliable D call. The germline gives CDR1 MNHNS, CDR2 SASEGT. The germline V and J ends were trimmed by 0 bases and 6 bases, with 8 bases remaining between them. CDR3 length equals 14 residues. CDR3 DNA, as far as it was read: TGTGCCAGCAGTGAAGCGTCGGGGTATGAAAAA. As protein: CASSEASGYEK. The CDR3 in its entirety is CASSEASGYEKLFF.

With respect to this clone: The read terminates 3 residues ahead of where the CDR3 ends, so the germline J gene completes it. The gene calls are TRBV5-1 and TRBJ2-4, with 13 bases identical to TRBD2. The germline V gene encodes CDR1 SGHRS and CDR2 YFSETQ. The CDR3 loop spans 15 amino acids. V was pared by 6 bases and J by 8 bases, with 8 bases of the junction left unmatched. The CDR3: CASTRTSGSRDIQYF. The CDR3 bases that were read are TGCGCCAGCACCCGGACTAGCGGGAGTAGGGACATT.

A note on this clone: The missing CDR3 end, 3 residues past where the read stops, is filled in from the germline J gene. This chain links TRBV30 with TRBJ2-1, with 9 bases identical to TRBD1. CDR1 and CDR2 (germline): GTSNPN, SVGIG (reference sequence). The ends lost 5 bases at V and 6 bases at J; junction bases unmatched: 5. This CDR3 spans 13 amino acids. The CDR3 protein is CAWAGTGRNEQFF. The CDR3 bases that were read are TGTGCCTGGGCAGGGACAGGGCGCAATGAG.

Worth noting for this clone: The observed sequence ends 3 residues before the CDR3 terminus, with the missing tail filled in from the germline J gene. The V call is TRBV5-1, the J call TRBJ2-7, with 8 bases that match TRBD2. V gave up 0 bases and J gave up 3 bases; unmatched junction bases: 8. Germline V gives CDR1 SGHRS, CDR2 YFSETQ. This CDR3 has 16 residues. The CDR3 protein is CASSLGWGTSRYEQYF. The sequenced part of the CDR3 DNA is TGCGCCAGCAGCTTGGGGTGGGGGACTAGTCGCTACGAG.

A note on this clone: Read data end 3 residues before the CDR3 end; the end is taken from the germline J gene. V is TRBV7-9 and J is TRBJ2-4, with a weak D call TRBD2 (5 bases). The germline V gene has CDR1 SEHNR and CDR2 FQNEAQ (reference sequence). This CDR3 is built from 14 residues. CDR3: CASSFGESNYGQYF. The CDR3 bases that were read are TGTGCCAGCAGCTTCGGGGAGTCTAACTATGGT. The variable domain in full, with the rest retrieved from reference TRBV7-9 and TRBJ2-4, is DTGVSQNPRHKITKRGQNVTFRCDPISEHNRLYWYRQTLGQGPEFLTYFQNEAQLEKSRLLSDRFSAERPKGSFSTLEIQRTEQGDSAMYLCASSFGESNYGQYFGAGTRLSVL.

As to this clone: The read finishes 3 residues shy of the CDR3 end, and the germline J gene is used to complete it. V and J are TRBV5-8 and TRBJ2-5; 7 bases map to TRBD2. The J segment lost 3 bases and the V segment lost 4 bases, leaving 6 bases of the junction unmatched. CDR1 SGHTS and CDR2 YDEGEE come from the germline V gene. This CDR3 has 14 residues. This chain's CDR3 is CASSTRDYEETQYF. CDR3 DNA, as far as it was read: TGTGCCAGCAGCACCCGGGACTATGAAGAGACC.

Comments on this clone: The DNA ends 3 residues before the CDR3 does, and the rest of the CDR3 is filled in from the germline J gene. The rearrangement joins TRBV29-1 to TRBJ1-1; D remains unclear. This CDR3 spans 12 amino acids. V lost 6 bases and J lost 4, with 12 bases in between. Germline assignment: CDR1 SQVTM and CDR2 ANQGSEA. The DNA read from the CDR3 is TGCAGCGTGCTACCCGACTTCACTGAA. It specifies CSVLPDFTE. The entire CDR3 protein reads CSVLPDFTEAFF.

Worth noting for this clone: The sequenced fragment ends 3 residues before the CDR3 boundary, so the rest is inferred from the germline J gene. The chain carries TRBV9 and TRBJ2-3; D may be TRBD2 (5 bases). The CDR3 covers 14 residues. V gave up 0 bases and J gave up 3 bases, with 8 bases separating them. Germline-derived CDR1 and CDR2 are SGDLS and YYNGEE. Partial CDR3 DNA: TGTGCCAGCAGCGTAGATTCGGGGACAGATACG. Its protein product is CASSVDSGTDT. The whole CDR3 protein reads CASSVDSGTDTQYF.

With regard to this clone: With the read ending 3 residues before the CDR3 end, the germline J gene is used to fill in that end. The chain recombines TRBV20-1 with TRBJ2-7, with D perhaps being TRBD1 or TRBD2 (6 bases each). V was cut by 3 bases and J by 0 bases, with 18 bases left in between. The CDR3 consists of 16 residues. Germline CDR1 and CDR2: DFQATT and SNEGSKA (reference sequence). CDR3 DNA, as far as it was read: TGCAGTGCTAGGGCCCCCCCGGAGGGGGACTCCTACGAG. Its protein product is CSARAPPEGDSYE. In full, the CDR3 is CSARAPPEGDSYEQYF.